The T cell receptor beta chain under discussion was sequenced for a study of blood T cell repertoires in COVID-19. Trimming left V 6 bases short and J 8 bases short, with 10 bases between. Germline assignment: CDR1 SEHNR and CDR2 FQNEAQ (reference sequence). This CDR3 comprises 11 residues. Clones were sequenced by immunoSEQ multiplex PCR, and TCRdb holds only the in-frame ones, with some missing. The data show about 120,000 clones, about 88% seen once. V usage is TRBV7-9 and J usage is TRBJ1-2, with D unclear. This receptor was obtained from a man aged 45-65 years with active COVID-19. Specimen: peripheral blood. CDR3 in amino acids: CASRVAGGYTF. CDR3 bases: TGTGCCAGCAGGGTGGCCGGGGGCTACACCTTC.